Presented here are 13 T cell receptor beta chains from one specimen sequenced in a study of cytomegalovirus exposure and HLA in healthy donors. Using immunoSEQ multiplex PCR, the repertoire was profiled, and TCRdb retains in-frame clones only, with some absent. This sample yields tens of thousands of clones, of which just over 90% are seen a single time; approximately 2% belongs to the top ten. The sequenced material came from PBMCs. Every receptor here comes from a man aged 25-40 years in good health and CMV-seronegative.

The rearrangement links TRBV9 to TRBJ1-4, with D unclear. The CDR3 is 15 residues long. Deletions cut 4 bases from V and 7 bases from J, with 17 bases between. The V gene's germline CDR1 is SGDLS and CDR2 YYNGEE. CDR3 residues: CASSPPRGRGEKLFF. CDR3 nucleotide sequence: TGTGCCAGCAGCCCCCCCCGAGGCCGGGGTGAAAAACTGTTTTTT. The full variable domain, with the rest looked up from reference TRBV9 and TRBJ1-4, is DSGVTQTPKHLITATGQRVTLRCSPRSGDLSVYWYQQSLDQGLQFLIQYYNGEERAKGNILERFSAQQFPDLHSELNLSSLELGDSALYFCASSPPRGRGEKLFFGSGTQLSVL.

The rearrangement uses TRBV5-1 and TRBJ1-2, with unresolved D. Germline values: CDR1 SGHRS, CDR2 YFSETQ. This CDR3 contains 14 residues. Trimming shortened V by 2 bases and J by 4 bases, and 12 bases separated the two germline ends. CDR3 in DNA: TGCGCCAGCAGCTTAATTGAGAACTCCTATGGCTACACCTTC. Translation gives CASSLIENSYGYTF.

J is TRBJ2-7 and V is TRBV6-5; 7 bases line up with TRBD2. CDR3 length: 13 residues. V dropped 4 bases and J dropped 2; count of bases not matched to a gene: 2. The V gene's germline CDR1 is MNHEY and CDR2 SVGAGI. The CDR3 spells CASSWGGTYEQYF. The CDR3 DNA is TGTGCCAGCAGTTGGGGGGGAACCTACGAGCAGTACTTC.

The V and J genes are TRBV7-3 and TRBJ2-3; 11 nucleotides line up with TRBD2. Germline trimming cut 5 bases from V and 0 bases from J; bases unmatched to any gene: 4. This CDR3 has 16 amino acids. Germline V CDR1 and CDR2: SGHTA, FQGTGA. The CDR3 nucleotides read TGTGCCAGCAGCGGGACTAGCGGCCCTAGCACAGATACGCAGTATTTT. Its protein is CASSGTSGPSTDTQYF.

This chain connects TRBV11-3 to TRBJ1-4, with D perhaps matching TRBD1 (5 bases). The CDR3 is 13 amino acids. Germline CDR1 reads SGHNT; CDR2 reads YENEEA. Trimming took off 1 base at V and 8 bases at J, with 8 bases between the two ends. CDR3 residues: CASSLGPGEKLFF. DNA of the CDR3: TGTGCCAGCAGCTTAGGCCCAGGGGAAAAACTGTTTTTT. Full variable domain (rest looked up from reference TRBV11-3 and TRBJ1-4): EAGVVQSPRYKIIEKKQPVAFWCNPISGHNTLYWYLQNLGQGPELLIRYENEEAVDDSQLPKDRFSAERLKGVDSTLKIQPAELGDSAVYLCASSLGPGEKLFFGSGTQLSVL.

This chain connects TRBV9 to TRBJ2-7; the D gene is possibly TRBD2 (6 bases). Germline assignment: CDR1 SGDLS and CDR2 YYNGEE. Deletions cut 3 bases from V and 3 bases from J, with 13 bases between. CDR3 length: 14 residues. CDR3 DNA sequence: TGTGCCAGCAGCGCCCGGGACTTAATCTACGAGCAGTACTTC. It is translated as CASSARDLIYEQYF. The full variable domain, completed using reference TRBV9 and TRBJ2-7, is DSGVTQTPKHLITATGQRVTLRCSPRSGDLSVYWYQQSLDQGLQFLIQYYNGEERAKGNILERFSAQQFPDLHSELNLSSLELGDSALYFCASSARDLIYEQYFGPGTRLTVT.

The chain is built from TRBV7-9 and TRBJ1-1, with 11 bases lining up with TRBD1. V lost 5 bases and J lost 1; bases outside the gene matches: 3. Germline V gives CDR1 SEHNR, CDR2 FQNEAQ (reference sequence). CDR3 size: 15 residues. The CDR3 DNA is TGTGCCAGCAGCGCCGGGACAGGGGGGAACACTGAAGCTTTCTTT. Translated, it gives CASSAGTGGNTEAFF. The variable domain in full, completed from reference TRBV7-9 and TRBJ1-1, reads DTGVSQNPRHKITKRGQNVTFRCDPISEHNRLYWYRQTLGQGPEFLTYFQNEAQLEKSRLLSDRFSAERPKGSFSTLEIQRTEQGDSAMYLCASSAGTGGNTEAFFGQGTRLTVV.

The rearrangement uses TRBV28 and TRBJ2-7; D might be TRBD2 (5 bases). CDR1 is MDHEN and CDR2 is SYDVKM in the germline V gene. The CDR3 length is 12 residues. V was pared by 8 bases and J by 4 bases, with 12 bases between. The CDR3 here is CASRPAGYEQYF. The CDR3 DNA follows: TGTGCCAGCCGGCCGGCGGGTTACGAGCAGTACTTC.

This chain links TRBV20-1 with TRBJ1-1; D gene ambiguous. Per germline, CDR1 DFQATT and CDR2 SNEGSKA (reference sequence). The CDR3 has 11 residues. V shed 5 bases and J shed 4 bases, with 8 bases lying between them. The CDR3 loop is CSAEWSTEAFF. Here the CDR3 DNA reads TGCAGTGCTGAGTGGAGCACTGAAGCTTTCTTT.

V and J are TRBV9 and TRBJ1-1; possibly TRBD1 for D (6 bases). The CDR3 is made up of 14 amino acids. V lost 4 bases, J lost 7 bases, and 17 bases lay in between. Germline-derived CDR1 and CDR2 are SGDLS and YYNGEE. The CDR3 sequence: CASSPGRRQDEAFF. CDR3 DNA sequence: TGTGCCAGCAGCCCGGGCCGGCGACAGGATGAAGCTTTCTTT.

The rearrangement uses TRBV30 and TRBJ1-2; no reliable D call. Germline V gene data show CDR1 as GTSNPN and CDR2 as SVGIG (reference sequence). The CDR3 totals 14 residues. The germline V and J ends were trimmed by 7 bases and 8 bases, with 23 bases remaining between them. The CDR3 reads CAFSREDRLGGYTF. The CDR3, as DNA: TGTGCCTTTTCACGGGAGGACCGGTTGGGGGGCTACACCTTC.

This clone was detected a few times. The chain links TRBV27 to TRBJ2-7; 7 bases fit TRBD2. In germline, CDR1 is MNHEY, CDR2 SMNVEV (reference sequence). The CDR3 totals 16 residues. The V gene end was trimmed by 8 bases and the J gene end by 0 bases; junction bases not matched to a gene: 13. The CDR3 DNA reads TGTGCCAGCGGGAAAGGATGGGGGAGGGACTCCTACGAGCAGTACTTC. Translated: CASGKGWGRDSYEQYF.

The chain carries TRBV30 and TRBJ2-7, with D perhaps TRBD2 (7 bases). The V gene's germline CDR1 is GTSNPN and CDR2 SVGIG (reference sequence). V shed 1 base and J shed 4 bases, with 11 bases lying between them. The CDR3 covers 13 residues. CDR3 coding DNA: TGTGCCTGGAGTGGCGGGGGCCGGTACGAGCAGTACTTC. It translates to CAWSGGGRYEQYF.